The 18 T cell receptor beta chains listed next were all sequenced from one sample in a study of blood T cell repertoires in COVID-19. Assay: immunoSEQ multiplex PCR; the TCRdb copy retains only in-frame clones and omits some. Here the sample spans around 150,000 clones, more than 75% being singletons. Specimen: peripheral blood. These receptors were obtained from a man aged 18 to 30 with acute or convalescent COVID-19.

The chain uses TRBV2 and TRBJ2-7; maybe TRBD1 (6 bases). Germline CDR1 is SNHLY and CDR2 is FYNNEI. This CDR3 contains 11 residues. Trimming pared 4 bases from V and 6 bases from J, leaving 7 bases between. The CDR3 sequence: CASSGTVEQYF. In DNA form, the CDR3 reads TGTGCCAGCAGTGGGACAGTCGAGCAGTACTTC. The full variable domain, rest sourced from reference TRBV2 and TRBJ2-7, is EPEVTQTPSHQVTQMGQEVILRCVPISNHLYFYWYRQILGQKVEFLVSFYNNEISEKSEIFDDQFSVERPDGSNFTLKIRSTKLEDSAMYFCASSGTVEQYFGPGTRLTVT.

CDR3 sequence reads: CASSLRQGVTSSGNTIYF. In nucleotides, the CDR3 is TGTGCCAGCAGCTTACGACAGGGGGTTACATCCTCTGGAAACACCATATATTTT. The chain employs TRBV7-9 and TRBJ1-3; 9 bases are shared with TRBD1. CDR1 is SEHNR, CDR2 FQNEAQ, per germline (reference sequence). V trimming: 2 bases; J trimming: 0 bases; junction bases outside the gene matches: 8. CDR3 length equals 18 residues. The variable domain in full, completed from reference TRBV7-9 and TRBJ1-3, reads DTGVSQNPRHKITKRGQNVTFRCDPISEHNRLYWYRQTLGQGPEFLTYFQNEAQLEKSRLLSDRFSAERPKGSFSTLEIQRTEQGDSAMYLCASSLRQGVTSSGNTIYFGEGSWLTVV.

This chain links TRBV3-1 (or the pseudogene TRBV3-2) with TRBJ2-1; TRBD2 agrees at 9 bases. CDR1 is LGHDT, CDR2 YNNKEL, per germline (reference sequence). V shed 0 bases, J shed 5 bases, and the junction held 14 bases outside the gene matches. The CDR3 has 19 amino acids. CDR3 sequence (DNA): TGTGCCAGCAGCCAAGAGGGGTGGGGTAGCGGGAGTCACGACAATGAGCAGTTCTTC. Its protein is CASSQEGWGSGSHDNEQFF.

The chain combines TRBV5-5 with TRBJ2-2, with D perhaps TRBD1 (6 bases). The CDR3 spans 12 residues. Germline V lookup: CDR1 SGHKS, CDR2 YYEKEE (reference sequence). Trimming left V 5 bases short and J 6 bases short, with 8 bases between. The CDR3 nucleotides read TGTGCCAGCAGAACAGGGTCCGGGGAGCTGTTTTTT. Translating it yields CASRTGSGELFF.

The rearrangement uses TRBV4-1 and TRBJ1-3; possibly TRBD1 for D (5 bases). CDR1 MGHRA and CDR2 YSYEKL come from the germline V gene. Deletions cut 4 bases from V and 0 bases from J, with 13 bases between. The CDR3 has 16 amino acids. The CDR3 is CASSPQDPFSGNTIYF. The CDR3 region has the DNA TGCGCCAGCAGCCCACAGGACCCCTTCTCTGGAAACACCATATATTTT.

The CDR3 DNA reads TGTGCCTGGGACAGTTTAAATTCACCCCTCCACTTT. Protein product: CAWDSLNSPLHF. The V gene is TRBV30, the J gene TRBJ1-6; D perhaps matches TRBD1 (5 bases). Germline V gene data show CDR1 as GTSNPN and CDR2 as SVGIG (reference sequence). Trimming pared 5 bases from V and 7 bases from J, leaving 9 bases between. The CDR3 totals 12 residues.

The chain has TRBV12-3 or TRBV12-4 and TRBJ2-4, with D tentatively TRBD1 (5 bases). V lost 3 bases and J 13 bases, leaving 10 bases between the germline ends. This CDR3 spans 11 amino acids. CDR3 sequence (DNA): TGTGCCAGCAGTTTGCTGGGGCCCCAGTACTTC. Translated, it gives CASSLLGPQYF.

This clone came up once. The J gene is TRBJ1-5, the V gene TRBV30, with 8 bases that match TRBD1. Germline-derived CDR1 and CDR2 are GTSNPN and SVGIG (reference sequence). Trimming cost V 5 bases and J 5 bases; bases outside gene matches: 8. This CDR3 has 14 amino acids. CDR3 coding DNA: TGTGCCTGGGGGGGGACAGGCGCATATCAGCCCCAGCATTTT. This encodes CAWGGTGAYQPQHF.

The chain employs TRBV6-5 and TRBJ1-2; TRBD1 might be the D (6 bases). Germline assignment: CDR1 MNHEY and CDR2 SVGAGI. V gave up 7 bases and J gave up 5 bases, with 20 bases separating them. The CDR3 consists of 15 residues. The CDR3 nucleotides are TGTGCCAGCACCCAATCGACAGGTCCGGGGTATGGCTACACCTTC. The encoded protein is CASTQSTGPGYGYTF.

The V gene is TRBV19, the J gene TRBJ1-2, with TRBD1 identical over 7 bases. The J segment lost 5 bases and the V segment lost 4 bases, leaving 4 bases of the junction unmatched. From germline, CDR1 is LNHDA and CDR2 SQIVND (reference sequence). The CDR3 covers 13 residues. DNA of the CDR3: TGTGCCAGTAGTACCTCGGGACAGTATGGCTACACCTTC. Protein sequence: CASSTSGQYGYTF.

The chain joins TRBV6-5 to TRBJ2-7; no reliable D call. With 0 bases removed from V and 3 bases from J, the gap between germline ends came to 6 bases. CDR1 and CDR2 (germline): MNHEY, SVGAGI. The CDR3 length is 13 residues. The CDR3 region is CASSYSSDYEQYF. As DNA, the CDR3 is TGTGCCAGCAGTTACTCGTCAGACTACGAGCAGTACTTC.

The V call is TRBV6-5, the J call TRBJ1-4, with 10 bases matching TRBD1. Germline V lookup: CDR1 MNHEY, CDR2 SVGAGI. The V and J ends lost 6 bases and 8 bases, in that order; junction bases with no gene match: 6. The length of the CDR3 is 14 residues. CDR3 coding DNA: TGTGCCAGCAGCTCGGACAGGGGGGGGGAAAAACTGTTTTTT. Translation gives CASSSDRGGEKLFF.

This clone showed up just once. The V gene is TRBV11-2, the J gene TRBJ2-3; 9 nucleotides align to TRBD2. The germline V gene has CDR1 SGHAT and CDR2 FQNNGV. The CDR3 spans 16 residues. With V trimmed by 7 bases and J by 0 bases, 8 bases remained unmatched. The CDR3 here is CASTEISGGSTDTQYF. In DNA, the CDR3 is TGTGCCAGCACCGAGATTAGCGGGGGTAGCACAGATACGCAGTATTTT.

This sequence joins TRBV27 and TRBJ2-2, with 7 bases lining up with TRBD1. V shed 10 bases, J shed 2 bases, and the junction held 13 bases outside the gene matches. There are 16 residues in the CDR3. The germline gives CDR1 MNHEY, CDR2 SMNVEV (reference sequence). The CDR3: CATTTGYPSNTGELFF. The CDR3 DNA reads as TGTGCCACCACGACAGGGTATCCTTCTAACACCGGGGAGCTGTTTTTT.

CDR3 sequence (DNA): TGTGCCACCAGTGATTTCGCAGATACGCAGTATTTT. Encoded protein: CATSDFADTQYF. V and J are TRBV24-1 and TRBJ2-3; D is ambiguous. V was clipped by 1 base and J by 4 bases, with 2 bases between them. The CDR3 runs to 12 residues. Germline-derived CDR1 and CDR2 are KGHDR and SFDVKD.

This CDR3 is CASSSAGGGYEQYF. The CDR3 DNA reads TGTGCCAGTAGTTCGGCCGGGGGGGGGTACGAGCAGTACTTC. This chain connects TRBV19 to TRBJ2-7; 8 bases fit TRBD2. Germline-derived CDR1 and CDR2 are LNHDA and SQIVND (reference sequence). J gave up 4 bases and V 5 bases, and 7 bases lay outside the gene matches. The CDR3 is 14 amino acids.

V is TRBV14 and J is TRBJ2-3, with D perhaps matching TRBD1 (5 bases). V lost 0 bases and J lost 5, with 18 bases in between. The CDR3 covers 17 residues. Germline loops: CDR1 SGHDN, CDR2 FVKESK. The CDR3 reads CASSQDSENRRVDTQYF. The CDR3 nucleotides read TGTGCCAGCAGCCAAGATAGTGAGAACAGGCGTGTAGATACGCAGTATTTT.

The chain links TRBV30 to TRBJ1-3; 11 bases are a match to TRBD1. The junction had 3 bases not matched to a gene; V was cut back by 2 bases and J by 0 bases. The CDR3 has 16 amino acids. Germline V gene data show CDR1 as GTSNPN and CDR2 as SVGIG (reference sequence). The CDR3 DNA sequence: TGTGCCTGGAGTCGGGACAGGGGGTTCTCTGGAAACACCATATATTTT. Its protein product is CAWSRDRGFSGNTIYF.